A selection of T cell receptor beta chains follows, all from one sample in a study of spatial heterogeneity in lung cancer. TCRdb processed the 5' RACE reads anew with MiXCR; each CDR3 protein has one entry. The sample includes tens of thousands of distinct CDR3 sequences, approximately 7.5% of them seen just once. The input for sequencing was PBMCs, taken at follow-up. Source of these receptors: a male donor with early-stage non-small cell lung cancer. Each CDR3 is given with its conserved first and last residue. D genes are given only for firm matches. Expanded clones are given a class, and other clones once, few, many or no size at all.

clone_size	v_call	d_call	j_call	cdr3_aa	cdr3_nt
many	TRBV29-1	-	TRBJ2-2	CSVQDSNTGELFF	TGCAGCGTTCAGGACAGTAACACCGGGGAGCTGTTTTTT
many	TRBV12-3/TRBV12-4	TRBD2	TRBJ2-5	CASSSGGAKTQYF	TGTGCCAGCAGTAGCGGGGGGGCCAAGACCCAGTACTTC
many	TRBV12-3/TRBV12-4	-	TRBJ2-6	CASSYGANVLTF	TGTGCCAGCAGTTATGGGGCCAACGTCCTGACTTTC
many	TRBV7-6	-	TRBJ2-7	CASSLAMGIRYEQYF	TGTGCCAGCAGCCTCGCAATGGGGATTAGATACGAGCAGTACTTC
many	TRBV4-1	TRBD1	TRBJ2-5	CASSLGTGGWETQYF	TGCGCCAGCAGCCTCGGGACAGGGGGATGGGAGACCCAGTACTTC
many	TRBV3-1	TRBD1	TRBJ2-3	CASSQVHTGADTQYF	TGTGCCAGCAGCCAAGTCCACACAGGGGCAGATACGCAGTATTTT
-	TRBV6-5	-	TRBJ1-3	CASSGLVSGNTIYF	TGTGCCAGCAGTGGCCTCGTCTCTGGAAACACCATATATTTT
many	TRBV28	TRBD1	TRBJ2-7	CASTGQGYEQYF	TGTGCCAGCACGGGACAGGGGTACGAGCAGTACTTC
many	TRBV11-2	TRBD2	TRBJ2-5	CASSPGTSGGAQETQYF	TGTGCCAGCAGCCCCGGGACTAGCGGGGGGGCCCAAGAGACCCAGTACTTC
many	TRBV30	-	TRBJ2-7	CAWTSSYEQYF	TGTGCCTGGACCAGTTCCTACGAGCAGTACTTC
many	TRBV29-1	TRBD1	TRBJ1-1	CSVAGTDAFF	TGCAGCGTGGCCGGGACAGATGCTTTCTTT
many	TRBV20-1	-	TRBJ2-1	CSARGGQVDEQFF	TGCAGTGCTAGGGGGGGGCAAGTAGATGAGCAGTTCTTC